What follows describes a single TCR beta chain. Its target is not known. As the sequencing template, cDNA was produced by extracting RNA and reverse transcribing it. The protocol was immunoSEQ multiplex PCR, while the TCRdb copy is restricted to in-frame clones and leaves out a portion. The table lists some 180,000 clones, roughly 53% of them singletons. The data were taken from a study of CD8+ T cells in alopecia areata. Study overall: The tofacitinib course ran for 6 to 18 months and was followed by 6 months off drug. Treated patients' severity was scored by percentage of affected scalp area.

The V gene end was trimmed by 2 bases and the J gene end by 8 bases; junction bases not matched to a gene: 6. The CDR3 length is 13 residues. Germline assignment: CDR1 GTSNPN and CDR2 SVGIG (reference sequence). This sample's treatment: oral pan-JAK inhibitor, 5-10 mg twice daily. Study-level findings and limits: For lesional scalp, especially alopecia totalis/universalis, clonality was higher than in normal scalp. A large proportion of expanded lesional clones were detected persisting in scalp and blood during tofacitinib.

The material was CD8+ T cells sorted from blood, obtained at week 24, from a patient treated with tofacitinib. The source of this sequence is a human donor with alopecia areata. J is TRBJ2-4 and V is TRBV30, with 7 bases fitting TRBD1. The CDR3 reads CAWSLGGEDIQYF. Written as DNA, the CDR3 is TGTGCCTGGAGTCTAGGGGGCGAGGACATTCAGTACTTC.